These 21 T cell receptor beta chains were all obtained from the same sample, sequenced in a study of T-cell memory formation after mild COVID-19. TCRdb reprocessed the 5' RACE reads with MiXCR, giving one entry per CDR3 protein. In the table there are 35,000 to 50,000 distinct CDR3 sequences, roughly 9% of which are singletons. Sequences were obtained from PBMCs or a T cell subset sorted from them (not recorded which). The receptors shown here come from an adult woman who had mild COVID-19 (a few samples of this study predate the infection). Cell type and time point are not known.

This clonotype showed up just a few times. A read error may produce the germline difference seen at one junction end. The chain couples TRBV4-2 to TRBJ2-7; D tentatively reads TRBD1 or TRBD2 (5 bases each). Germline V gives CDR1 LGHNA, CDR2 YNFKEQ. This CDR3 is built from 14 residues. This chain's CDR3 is CASSQVLRDGTVRF. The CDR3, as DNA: TGTGCCAGCAGCCAAGTTCTGCGAGATGGGACCGTGCGTTTC.

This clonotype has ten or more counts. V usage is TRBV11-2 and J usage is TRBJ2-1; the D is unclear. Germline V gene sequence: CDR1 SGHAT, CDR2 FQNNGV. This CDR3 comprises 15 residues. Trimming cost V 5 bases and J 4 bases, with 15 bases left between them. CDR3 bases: TGTGCCAGCAGCCCCGTCCCATCCCCATACAATGAGCAGTTCTTC. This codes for CASSPVPSPYNEQFF.

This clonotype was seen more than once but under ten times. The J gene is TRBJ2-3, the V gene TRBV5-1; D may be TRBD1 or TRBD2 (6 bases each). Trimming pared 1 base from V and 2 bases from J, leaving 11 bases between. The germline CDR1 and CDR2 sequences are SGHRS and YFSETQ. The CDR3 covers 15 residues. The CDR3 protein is CASSLFPGATDTQYF. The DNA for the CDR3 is TGCGCCAGCAGCTTGTTTCCGGGGGCCACAGATACGCAGTATTTT.

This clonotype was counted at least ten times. The CDR3 loop reads CASSEPTRIETQYF. CDR3 DNA sequence: TGTGCCAGCAGTGAACCTACTAGAATAGAGACCCAGTACTTC. The chain is built from TRBV6-1 and TRBJ2-5; D may be TRBD2 (5 bases). The germline CDR1 and CDR2 sequences are MNHNS and SASEGT. Trimming pared 2 bases from V and 4 bases from J, leaving 11 bases between. The CDR3 has 14 amino acids.

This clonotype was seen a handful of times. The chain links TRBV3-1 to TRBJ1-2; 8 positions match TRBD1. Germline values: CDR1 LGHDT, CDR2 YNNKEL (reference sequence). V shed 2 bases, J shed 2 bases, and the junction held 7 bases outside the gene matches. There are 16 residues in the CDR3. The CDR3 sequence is CASSQTATGANYGYTF. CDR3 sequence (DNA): TGTGCCAGCAGCCAAACCGCGACAGGGGCGAACTATGGCTACACCTTC.

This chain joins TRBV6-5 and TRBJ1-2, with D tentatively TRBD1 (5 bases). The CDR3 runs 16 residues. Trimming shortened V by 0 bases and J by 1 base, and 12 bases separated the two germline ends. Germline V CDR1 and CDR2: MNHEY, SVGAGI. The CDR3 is CASSYSLRQYNYGYTF. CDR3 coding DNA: TGTGCCAGCAGTTACTCTCTCCGACAGTATAACTATGGCTACACCTTC.

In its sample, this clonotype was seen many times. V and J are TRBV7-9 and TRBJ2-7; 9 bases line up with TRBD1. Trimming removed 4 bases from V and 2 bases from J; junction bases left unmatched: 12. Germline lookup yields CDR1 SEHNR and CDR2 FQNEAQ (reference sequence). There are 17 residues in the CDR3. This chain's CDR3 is CASSSKGTGLGTYEQYF. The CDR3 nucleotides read TGTGCCAGCAGCTCAAAAGGGACAGGGTTAGGGACCTACGAGCAGTACTTC.

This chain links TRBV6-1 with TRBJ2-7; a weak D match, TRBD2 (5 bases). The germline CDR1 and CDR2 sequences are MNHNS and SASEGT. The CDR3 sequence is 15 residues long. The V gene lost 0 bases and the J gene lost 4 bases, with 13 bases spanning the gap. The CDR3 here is CASSEAQTAGYEQYF. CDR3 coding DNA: TGTGCCAGCAGTGAAGCACAGACGGCGGGTTACGAGCAGTACTTC.

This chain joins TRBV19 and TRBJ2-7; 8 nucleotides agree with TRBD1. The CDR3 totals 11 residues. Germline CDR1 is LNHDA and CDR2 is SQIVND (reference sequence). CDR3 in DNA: TGTGCGACAGGGGTCGGGCCCGAGCAGTACTTC. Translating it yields CATGVGPEQYF.

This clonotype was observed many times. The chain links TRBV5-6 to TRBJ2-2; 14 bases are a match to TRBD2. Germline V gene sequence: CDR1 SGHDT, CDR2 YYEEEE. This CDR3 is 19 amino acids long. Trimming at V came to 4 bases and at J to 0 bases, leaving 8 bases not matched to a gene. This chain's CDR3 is CASSPVLGLAGANTGELFF. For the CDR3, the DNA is TGTGCCAGCAGCCCCGTTTTGGGACTAGCGGGGGCGAACACCGGGGAGCTGTTTTTT.

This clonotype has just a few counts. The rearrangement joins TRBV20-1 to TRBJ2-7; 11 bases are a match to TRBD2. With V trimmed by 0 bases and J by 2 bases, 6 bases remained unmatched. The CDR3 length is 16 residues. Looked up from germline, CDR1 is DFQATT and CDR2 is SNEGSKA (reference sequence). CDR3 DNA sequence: TGCAGTGCTAGAGATTCCTTTAGCGGGAGGGCCTACGAGCAGTACTTC. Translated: CSARDSFSGRAYEQYF.

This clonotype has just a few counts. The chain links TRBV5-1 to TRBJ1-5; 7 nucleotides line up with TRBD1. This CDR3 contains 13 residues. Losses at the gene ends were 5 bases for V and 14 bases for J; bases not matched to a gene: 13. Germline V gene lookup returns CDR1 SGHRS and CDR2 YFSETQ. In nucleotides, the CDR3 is TGCGCCAGCAGTTGGTCCATGGGACAGATAAAGCATTTT. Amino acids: CASSWSMGQIKHF. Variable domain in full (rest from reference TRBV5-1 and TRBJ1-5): KAGVTQTPRYLIKTRGQQVTLSCSPISGHRSVSWYQQTPGQGLQFLFEYFSETQRNKGNFPGRFSGRQFSNSRSEMNVSTLELGDSALYLCASSWSMGQIKHFGDGTRLSIL.

The CDR3 DNA sequence: TGTGCCAGCAGCCAAGAACGAAGTACTGAAGCTTTCTTT. Translation gives CASSQERSTEAFF. The chain has TRBV3-1 and TRBJ1-1; D is ambiguous. Trimming removed 0 bases from V and 5 bases from J, with 7 bases in between. Germline-derived CDR1 and CDR2 are LGHDT and YNNKEL (reference sequence). CDR3 length equals 13 residues.

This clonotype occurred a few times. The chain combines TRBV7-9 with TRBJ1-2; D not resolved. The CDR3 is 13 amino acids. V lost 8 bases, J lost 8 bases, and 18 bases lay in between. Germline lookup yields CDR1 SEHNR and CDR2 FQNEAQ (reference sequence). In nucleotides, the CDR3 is TGTGCCAGCGCCTCAGTGAGGGTCGGCGGCTACACCTTC. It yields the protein CASASVRVGGYTF.

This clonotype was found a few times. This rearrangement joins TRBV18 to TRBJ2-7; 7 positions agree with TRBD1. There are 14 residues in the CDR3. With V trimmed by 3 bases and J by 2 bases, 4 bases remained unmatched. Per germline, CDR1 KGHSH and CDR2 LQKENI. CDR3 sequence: CASSPWDRTYEQYF. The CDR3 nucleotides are TGTGCCAGCTCACCGTGGGACAGAACCTACGAGCAGTACTTC.

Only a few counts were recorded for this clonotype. The CDR3 loop is CSASPAGARGVGELFF. In DNA form, the CDR3 reads TGCAGTGCCTCCCCGGCGGGTGCGCGGGGGGTTGGGGAGCTGTTTTTT. The chain links TRBV20-1 to TRBJ2-2, with 8 positions matching TRBD2. This CDR3 has 16 amino acids. Germline loops: CDR1 DFQATT, CDR2 SNEGSKA (reference sequence). V lost 6 bases and J lost 8; bases outside the gene matches: 17.

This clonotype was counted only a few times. This CDR3 is CASQALGGNQPQHF. The CDR3 coding sequence is TGTGCCAGTCAGGCTCTGGGGGGCAATCAGCCCCAGCATTTT. The chain has TRBV6-1 and TRBJ1-5, with TRBD1 as a possible D gene (5 bases). V lost 9 bases, J lost 2 bases, and 14 bases lay in between. The length of the CDR3 is 14 residues. The germline V gene has CDR1 MNHNS and CDR2 SASEGT.

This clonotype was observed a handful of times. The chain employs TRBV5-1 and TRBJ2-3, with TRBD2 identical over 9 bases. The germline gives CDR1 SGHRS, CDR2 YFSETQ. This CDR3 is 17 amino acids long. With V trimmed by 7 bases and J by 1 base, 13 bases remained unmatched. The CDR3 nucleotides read TGCGCCAGCCGCCGGGCTAGCGGGACGGGTGGCACAGATACGCAGTATTTT. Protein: CASRRASGTGGTDTQYF.

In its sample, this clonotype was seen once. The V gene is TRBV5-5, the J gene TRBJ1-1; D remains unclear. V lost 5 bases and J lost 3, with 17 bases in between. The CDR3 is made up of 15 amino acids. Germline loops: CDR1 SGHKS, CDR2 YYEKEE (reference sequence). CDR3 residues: CASRPDNPAHTEAFF. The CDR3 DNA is TGTGCCAGCAGACCTGACAATCCGGCGCACACTGAAGCTTTCTTT.

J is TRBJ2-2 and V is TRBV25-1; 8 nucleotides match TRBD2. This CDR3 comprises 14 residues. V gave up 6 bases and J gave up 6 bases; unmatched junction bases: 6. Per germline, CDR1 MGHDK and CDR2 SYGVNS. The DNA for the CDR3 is TGTGCCAGCAGGGGGGGACTAGGCTCCGGGGAGCTGTTTTTT. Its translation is CASRGGLGSGELFF.

CDR3 amino acids: CASSRLAGPNNEQFF. The CDR3 nucleotides read TGTGCCAGCAGCCGTCTAGCGGGGCCTAACAATGAGCAGTTCTTC. The chain couples TRBV7-9 to TRBJ2-1; 9 positions match TRBD2. CDR1 and CDR2 from the germline V gene are SEHNR and FQNEAQ (reference sequence). The CDR3 has 15 residues. Unmatched junction bases numbered 7, after V lost 5 bases and J lost 5 bases.